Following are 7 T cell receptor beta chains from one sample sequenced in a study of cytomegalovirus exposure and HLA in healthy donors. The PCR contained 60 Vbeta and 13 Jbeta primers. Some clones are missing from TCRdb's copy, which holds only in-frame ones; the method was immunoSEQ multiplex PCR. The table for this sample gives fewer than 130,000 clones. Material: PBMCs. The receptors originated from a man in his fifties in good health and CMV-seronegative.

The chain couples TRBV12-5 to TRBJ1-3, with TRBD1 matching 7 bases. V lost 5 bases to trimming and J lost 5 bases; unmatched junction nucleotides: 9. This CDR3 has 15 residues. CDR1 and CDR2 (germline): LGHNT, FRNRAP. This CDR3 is CASGPRGGGRNTIYF. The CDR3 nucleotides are TGTGCTAGTGGTCCCCGAGGGGGCGGGAGAAACACCATATATTTT.

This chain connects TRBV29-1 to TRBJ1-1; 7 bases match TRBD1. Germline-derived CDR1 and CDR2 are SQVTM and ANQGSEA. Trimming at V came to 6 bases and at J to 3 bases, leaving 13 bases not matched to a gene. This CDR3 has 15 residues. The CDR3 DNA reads TGCAGCGTGAATACAGGGGCAGAAGGTTACACTGAAGCTTTCTTT. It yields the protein CSVNTGAEGYTEAFF.

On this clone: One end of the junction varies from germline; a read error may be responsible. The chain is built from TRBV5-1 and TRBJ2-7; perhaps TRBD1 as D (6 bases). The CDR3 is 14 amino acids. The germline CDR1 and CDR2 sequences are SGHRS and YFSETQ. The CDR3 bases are TGCGCCAGCAGCCCGGACCGGACGGGGACAAGGGCGGACTTC. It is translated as CASSPDRTGTRADF.

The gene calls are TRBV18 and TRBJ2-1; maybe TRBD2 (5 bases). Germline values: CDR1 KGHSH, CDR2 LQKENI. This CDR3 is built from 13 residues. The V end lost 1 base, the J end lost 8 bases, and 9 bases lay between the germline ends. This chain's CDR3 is CASSPQREYEQFF. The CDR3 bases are TGTGCCAGCTCACCACAAAGGGAGTATGAGCAGTTCTTC.

CDR3 in DNA: TGTGCCAGCTCCCCCTCCGGGACAGGGTCCACTGGAAACACCATATATTTT. It codes for CASSPSGTGSTGNTIYF. The genes are TRBV18 and TRBJ1-3; 9 bases match TRBD1. Germline CDR1 KGHSH, CDR2 LQKENI. The ends lost 6 bases at V and 2 bases at J; junction bases unmatched: 11. The length of the CDR3 is 17 residues.

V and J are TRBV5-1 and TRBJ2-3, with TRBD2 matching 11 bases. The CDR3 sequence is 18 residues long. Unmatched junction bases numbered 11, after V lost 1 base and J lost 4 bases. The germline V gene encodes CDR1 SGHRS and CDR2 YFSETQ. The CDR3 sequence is CASSLFSGGAPFSDTQYF. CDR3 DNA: TGCGCCAGCAGCTTGTTTAGCGGGGGGGCACCTTTCTCAGATACGCAGTATTTT.

The DNA of the CDR3 is TGTGCCAGCAGCTCAACCAGGGGGACGGCTGGAAACACCATATATTTT. It translates to CASSSTRGTAGNTIYF. The rearrangement uses TRBV11-2 and TRBJ1-3; 7 bases are a match to TRBD1. This CDR3 is 16 amino acids long. Trimming took 4 bases from V and 2 from J; bases not matched to a gene: 8. Germline lookup yields CDR1 SGHAT and CDR2 FQNNGV.